This T cell receptor beta chain was identified during a study of shared clonotypes between healthy human individuals (dated by TCRdb to about 2020). About the full investigation: The cohort included a few men and two women between 18 and 49 years of age. For each donor, three plates each were used for CD4 naive and CD4 memory, two plates were used for CD8 naive, and one plate was used for CD8 memory. The study deeply sequenced blood TCR repertoires of five healthy adults to estimate repertoire size and the extent of clonotype sharing between individuals. Between about 0.9 and 10 billion PBMCs per donor were obtained by leukapheresis. To increase sequencing depth and limit assay-specific biases, different laboratories used diverse techniques to prepare libraries and sequence TCR repertoires.

What the authors observed across the whole study: Larger estimated clonotype richness was generally found for naive subsets than for memory subsets. When a handful of donors were compared, the shared fraction of clonotypes was around 5% for naive CD4, 3.5% to 4% for naive CD8, about 2.4% for memory CD4, and 0.35% to 0.5% for memory CD8. Pairwise subsampling indicated that sequencing depth was expected to affect the degree of clonotype sharing among donors. Even with the large sequencing depth, rarefaction of the sorted-subset datasets indicated that sequencing was incomplete. Sampling was limited to blood, and TCR repertoires in tissue likely differ from TCR repertoires in blood. Because the study included only a small number of donors, the genetic and exposure-history diversity represented was limited. Compared with non-shared clonotypes, the clonotypes found in all four sorted-subset donors had higher generation probabilities.

This clone occurred once. Its specific antigen is unknown. No clone much larger than this one lies a single base away; base qualities are absent. CD8 naive samples were obtained by positive selection for CCR7 among CD45RO-negative cells, yielding a CD45RA+CCR7+ population from which TemRA cells were excluded. The donors were healthy, HIV-negative adults with no recently reported acute infections or vaccinations. Every donor was a Caucasian adult living in Nashville, Tennessee, USA. After blood collection by leukapheresis, PBMCs were isolated using Ficoll-Histopaque density gradient centrifugation and then cryopreserved in the vapor phase of liquid nitrogen. Analytical flow cytometry was used to check the purity and quantity of every magnetically sorted T cell population. From each sorted fraction, genomic DNA was isolated and quantified by UV absorbance on a Nanodrop 2000c. Using the deep immunoSEQ assay, TCR CDR3 regions were amplified from genomic DNA by multiplex PCR. Extracted genomic DNA from each cell subset was distributed evenly across all wells of several immunoSEQ 96-well plates, and each plate was treated as a replicate. For sorted subsets, each replicate PCR was loaded with 200 ng genomic DNA, equivalent to 30,000 or so T cell genomes. The purified libraries were quantified using a Qubit 3.0 fluorometer, sized with a Bioanalyzer 2100, and then quantified again using the KAPA Library Quantification kit. Every immunoSEQ 96-well plate was sequenced on a dedicated single-read 150-cycle Illumina NextSeq 550 flow cell. As for the original processing: Because only junctional sequences without quality scores were contained in the immunoSEQ output, filtering matching that applied to full-length reads could not be performed. To assign V/J genes and CDR3, sequences were annotated using PyIR, a Python wrapper for IgBLAST v1.9, with IMGT germline references. Reads with weak V/J assignments (E-value above 1e-6), missing CDR3, stop codons, out-of-frame junctions, or ambiguous translated residues were removed. V3J clonotypes were defined as sequences sharing the same inferred V gene, J gene, and CDR3 amino acid sequence. To compute the percentage overlap between repertoires, the number of shared unique clonotypes was divided by the size of the smaller repertoire. Repertoire richness was assessed with RTK rarefaction, the Chao1 estimator, and Recon v2.1 estimates of unobserved clonotypes. OLGA was used to compute generation probabilities for all TCRbeta clonotypes that the gDNA method yielded from a few donors. Sourced from immuneACCESS, this table was stored by TCRdb with only in-frame sequences that have V and J called. A share of the clones is absent; for the studies checked, an unresolved V gene accounts for under half, and the remainder has no known explanation. The D gene and trimming were derived from the DNA, and the V and J assignments and clone size from that table. This sample holds 750,000 to 1,000,000 clones; almost 95% were observed only once. Of the sample, more than 20% is held by the ten largest clones.

The germline V gene provides CDR1 MNHEY and CDR2 SVGAGI. Clipping removes 2 bases from V and 5 bases from J, with 4 as the unmatched junction base count. The CDR3 covers 15 residues, taking in both the cysteine and the phenylalanine. The retained sequence is limited to the CDR3, 45 bases, with the frame set at the first base. The chain is assembled from TRBV6-5 and TRBJ2-7, and 12 bases in between align with TRBD1. The material sequenced was naive CD8+ T cells sorted from blood. The label giving this sample's cell subset or site can be read as: CD45RA+CCR7+. The source is a man aged 30 to 45 in good health. DNA sequence: TGTGCCAGCAGTTACGCGGGGACAGGGGGCAACGAGCAGTACTTC. It translates as CASSYAGTGGNEQYF.